The next 26 T cell receptor beta chains were all read from a single sample in a study of control samples from healthy donors and cancer patients. Sequencing used immunoSEQ multiplex PCR; TCRdb keeps in-frame clones, though not all of them. The sample consists of more than 75,000 clones, about 79% of them appearing once. The sequencing input was blood. Receptors were obtained from a woman aged 25 to 39 in good health.

In this sample, this clone turned up a few times. The chain combines TRBV9 with TRBJ1-3, with 9 bases identical to TRBD1. Looked up from germline, CDR1 is SGDLS and CDR2 is YYNGEE. V lost 4 bases and J lost 0; bases outside the gene matches: 5. This CDR3 is built from 16 residues. The CDR3 sequence: CASSPRTGASGNTIYF. The DNA for the CDR3 is TGTGCCAGCAGCCCCCGGACAGGGGCCTCTGGAAACACCATATATTTT.

In regard to this clone: The junction departs from the called germline gene at one end, perhaps through a read error. The CDR3 coding sequence is TGCAGTGCTCGCCCGGGACTAGCGAGGTTC. As protein: CSARPGLARF. The chain joins TRBV20-1 to TRBJ2-7; TRBD2 aligns across 10 bases. This CDR3 is 10 amino acids long. The V gene's germline CDR1 is DFQATT and CDR2 SNEGSKA (reference sequence).

V usage is TRBV11-2 and J usage is TRBJ1-6, with D tentatively TRBD1 (5 bases). The CDR3 runs 14 residues. The V gene lost 5 bases and the J gene lost 7 bases, with 12 bases spanning the gap. Germline values: CDR1 SGHAT, CDR2 FQNNGV. The CDR3 loop is CASSIRQINSPLHF. The CDR3 coding sequence is TGTGCCAGCAGCATAAGACAGATCAATTCACCCCTCCACTTT.

The rearrangement joins TRBV12-2 to TRBJ2-4; TRBD2 is the table's D call, not checked against the DNA. TRBV12-2 is reported as a pseudogene. The CDR3 covers 17 residues. Written as DNA, the CDR3 is TGTGCAAGTCGCTTAGCCCATAGCGGGGGGACCAAAAACATTCAGTACTTC. Amino acids: CASRLAHSGGTKNIQYF.

The gene calls are TRBV6-6 and TRBJ2-7, with D perhaps matching TRBD1 or TRBD2 (7 bases each). CDR1 and CDR2 (germline): MNHNY, SVGAGI (reference sequence). There are 14 residues in the CDR3. The ends were cut back, 6 bases at V and 0 bases at J, with 12 bases in the middle. CDR3 in amino acids: CASSRGGASYEQYF. The CDR3 DNA follows: TGTGCCAGCAGCAGGGGGGGGGCCTCCTACGAGCAGTACTTC.

V gene TRBV5-1 combines with J gene TRBJ1-1, with D unclear. The germline gives CDR1 SGHRS, CDR2 YFSETQ. This CDR3 spans 13 amino acids. V was trimmed by 2 bases and J by 5 bases, leaving 10 bases between them. The CDR3 sequence is CASSLRLGTEAFF. CDR3 coding DNA: TGCGCCAGCAGCTTAAGGTTGGGAACTGAAGCTTTCTTT. Supplemented by reference TRBV5-1 and TRBJ1-1, the full variable domain reads KAGVTQTPRYLIKTRGQQVTLSCSPISGHRSVSWYQQTPGQGLQFLFEYFSETQRNKGNFPGRFSGRQFSNSRSEMNVSTLELGDSALYLCASSLRLGTEAFFGQGTRLTVV.

The V and J genes are TRBV5-8 and TRBJ2-5, with TRBD1 as a possible D gene (5 bases). Germline V CDR1 and CDR2: SGHTS, YDEGEE. The length of the CDR3 is 15 residues. Trimming shortened V by 2 bases and J by 5 bases, and 16 bases separated the two germline ends. The CDR3 nucleotides are TGTGCCAGCAGCTTTGGGTCAGGGCCAGAGGAGACCCAGTACTTC. Its translation: CASSFGSGPEETQYF.

The rearrangement uses TRBV19 and TRBJ2-7; perhaps TRBD1 as D (5 bases). Trimming pared 3 bases from V and 3 bases from J, leaving 15 bases between. The CDR3 extends over 15 amino acids. Germline CDR1 LNHDA, CDR2 SQIVND (reference sequence). The CDR3 nucleotides are TGTGCCAGTAGTATGCGCCCCGACAGCCGCTACGAGCAGTACTTC. Protein: CASSMRPDSRYEQYF.

The J gene is TRBJ2-6, the V gene TRBV5-4; D gene uncertain. The CDR3 covers 18 residues. Germline CDR1 reads SGHNT; CDR2 reads YYREEE (reference sequence). V lost 3 bases and J 0 bases, leaving 16 bases between the germline ends. The CDR3 region has the DNA TGTGCCAGCAGCTCGCCGGTTGTTCGGCGCTCTGGGGCCAACGTCCTGACTTTC. The encoded protein is CASSSPVVRRSGANVLTF.

This rearrangement joins TRBV5-1 to TRBJ1-6; tentatively, D is TRBD1 (5 bases). The CDR3 totals 14 residues. Between the trimmed V and J ends, which lost 0 bases and 12 bases, there was a span of 13 bases. Per the germline V gene, CDR1 is SGHRS and CDR2 is YFSETQ. CDR3 residues: CASSLEGATRPLHF. The CDR3 DNA is TGCGCCAGCAGCTTGGAAGGGGCCACAAGACCCCTCCACTTT.

The V gene is TRBV28, the J gene TRBJ1-1, with D unclear. V lost 7 bases and J 2 bases, leaving 20 bases between the germline ends. The V gene's germline CDR1 is MDHEN and CDR2 SYDVKM. This CDR3 is built from 16 residues. The CDR3 DNA reads TGTGCCAGCAAACCCGCGGCCGGGTCGGGTAACACTGAAGCTTTCTTT. It yields the protein CASKPAAGSGNTEAFF.

The V call is TRBV10-1, the J call TRBJ2-5, with 9 bases aligning to TRBD2. Germline-derived CDR1 and CDR2 are WNHNN and SYGVQD (reference sequence). CDR3 size: 15 residues. The J segment lost 5 bases and the V segment lost 3 bases, leaving 7 bases of the junction unmatched. The CDR3, as DNA: TGCGCCAGCAGTGATGGCGGGGGGGCCTTGGAGACCCAGTACTTC. This encodes CASSDGGGALETQYF.

This CDR3 reads CASSQEAVGEVEAFF. The CDR3 DNA sequence: TGTGCCAGCAGCCAAGAAGCAGTGGGGGAGGTGGAAGCTTTCTTT. The rearrangement joins TRBV3-1 (or the pseudogene TRBV3-2) to TRBJ1-1; possibly TRBD1 for D (5 bases). This CDR3 spans 15 amino acids. V lost 0 bases, J lost 8 bases, and 16 bases lay in between. Looked up from germline, CDR1 is LGHDT and CDR2 is YNNKEL (reference sequence).

The chain links TRBV5-5 to TRBJ1-2, with 9 nucleotides matching TRBD1. Trimming took 0 bases from V and 8 from J; bases not matched to a gene: 5. CDR1 and CDR2 from the germline V gene are SGHKS and YYEKEE (reference sequence). This CDR3 region has 14 residues. The DNA of the CDR3 is TGTGCCAGCAGCTTGGTGGACAGGGGCGAAGGCTACACCTTC. Residues: CASSLVDRGEGYTF. Using reference TRBV5-5 and TRBJ1-2 for the parts outside the CDR3, the full variable domain is DAGVTQSPTHLIKTRGQQVTLRCSPISGHKSVSWYQQVLGQGPQFIFQYYEKEERGRGNFPDRFSARQFPNYSSELNVNALLLGDSALYLCASSLVDRGEGYTFGSGTRLTVV.

The V gene is TRBV7-8, the J gene TRBJ2-3; D perhaps matches TRBD2 (6 bases). The CDR3 runs 14 residues. V was clipped by 3 bases and J by 2 bases, with 9 bases between them. Per germline, CDR1 SGHVS and CDR2 FQNEAQ. The DNA of the CDR3 is TGTGCCAGCAGCTTCCGGGAGACCACAGATACGCAGTATTTT. The encoded protein is CASSFRETTDTQYF.

The rearrangement joins TRBV19 to TRBJ1-5; 7 bases agree with TRBD1. V gave up 9 bases and J gave up 1 base; unmatched junction bases: 9. The CDR3 is made up of 15 amino acids. Germline CDR1 reads LNHDA; CDR2 reads SQIVND (reference sequence). The CDR3 DNA reads TGTGCCAGCACAGGGGAAGCGATAAGCAATCAGCCCCAGCATTTT. As protein: CASTGEAISNQPQHF.

The chain is built from TRBV7-8 and TRBJ1-5, with D possibly matching TRBD1 (6 bases). CDR1 SGHVS and CDR2 FQNEAQ come from the germline V gene. The CDR3 loop spans 14 amino acids. V was shortened by 5 bases and J by 7 bases, with 15 bases between the two germline ends. Here the CDR3 DNA reads TGTGCCAGCAGCCCCGGCGGAGGACAGCAGCCCCAGCATTTT. Amino acids: CASSPGGGQQPQHF. The full variable domain, with the rest looked up from reference TRBV7-8 and TRBJ1-5, is GAGVSQSPRYKVAKRGQDVALRCDPISGHVSLFWYQQALGQGPEFLTYFQNEAQLDKSGLPSDRFFAERPEGSVSTLKIQRTQQEDSAVYLCASSPGGGQQPQHFGDGTRLSIL.

This clone was found a few times. The chain is built from TRBV6-5 and TRBJ1-2; D not certain. The germline CDR1 and CDR2 sequences are MNHEY and SVGAGI. V dropped 2 bases and J dropped 0 bases, with 7 bases sitting between them. There are 14 residues in the CDR3. CDR3 protein: CASSYGPANYGYTF. The CDR3 DNA sequence: TGTGCCAGCAGTTACGGACCCGCTAACTATGGCTACACCTTC.

The genes are TRBV29-1 and TRBJ2-4; D is undetermined. CDR3 size: 13 residues. Germline loops: CDR1 SQVTM, CDR2 ANQGSEA. Trimming cost V 4 bases and J 8 bases, with 15 bases left between them. CDR3 region: CSVGAGLMDIQYF. In DNA, the CDR3 is TGCAGCGTTGGGGCCGGTTTAATGGACATTCAGTACTTC.

With regard to this clone: The same CDR3 can be traced to other DNA sequences in this sample. V is TRBV5-1 and J is TRBJ2-5; no firm D call. CDR1 is SGHRS and CDR2 is YFSETQ in the germline V gene. Deletions cut 0 bases from V and 1 base from J, with 7 bases between. CDR3 length: 14 amino acids. CDR3 protein: CASSLGSGQETQYF. In DNA, the CDR3 is TGCGCCAGCAGCTTGGGTTCAGGCCAAGAGACCCAGTACTTC. The variable domain in full, completed from reference TRBV5-1 and TRBJ2-5, reads KAGVTQTPRYLIKTRGQQVTLSCSPISGHRSVSWYQQTPGQGLQFLFEYFSETQRNKGNFPGRFSGRQFSNSRSEMNVSTLELGDSALYLCASSLGSGQETQYFGPGTRLLVL.

This clone was seen only a few times. The genes are TRBV19 and TRBJ1-4; D unresolved. The germline V gene encodes CDR1 LNHDA and CDR2 SQIVND (reference sequence). The CDR3 loop spans 14 amino acids. Between the trimmed V and J ends, which lost 9 bases and 7 bases, there was a span of 18 bases. The CDR3 loop is CASRYSGRSEKLFF. CDR3 in DNA: TGTGCCAGCCGGTACTCGGGCAGAAGTGAAAAACTGTTTTTT.

This clone was counted a few times. The gene calls are TRBV6-4 and TRBJ2-7, with D uncertain. The V end lost 8 bases, the J end lost 3 bases, and 14 bases lay between the germline ends. Germline V lookup: CDR1 MRHNA, CDR2 SNTAGT. CDR3 length: 13 amino acids. The CDR3 is CASRGRRYYEQYF. DNA of the CDR3: TGTGCCAGCCGAGGTCGGCGATACTACGAGCAGTACTTC.

The V and J genes are TRBV9 and TRBJ2-7; 10 positions match TRBD1. CDR1 and CDR2 (germline): SGDLS, YYNGEE. CDR3 length: 14 amino acids. V trimming: 2 bases; J trimming: 6 bases; junction bases outside the gene matches: 5. DNA of the CDR3: TGTGCCAGCAGCGTCCGACAGGGGGCGGGCGAGCAGTACTTC. Amino acid sequence: CASSVRQGAGEQYF.

In this sample, this clone turned up a few times. This chain joins TRBV7-9 and TRBJ2-1; possibly TRBD1 for D (6 bases). With 1 base removed from V and 9 bases from J, the gap between germline ends came to 10 bases. The CDR3 has 13 residues. The germline V gene encodes CDR1 SEHNR and CDR2 FQNEAQ (reference sequence). The CDR3 coding sequence is TGTGCCAGCAGCTTAGTACAGGGCGGTGAGCAGTTCTTC. It translates to CASSLVQGGEQFF.

V and J are TRBV9 and TRBJ2-5; 7 nucleotides match TRBD2. CDR1 SGDLS and CDR2 YYNGEE come from the germline V gene. V shed 0 bases and J 1 base; nucleotides not matched to a gene: 3. The CDR3 runs 15 residues. CDR3 nucleotides: TGTGCCAGCAGCGTAGGGGCGGGGGTCCAAGAGACCCAGTACTTC. The encoded protein is CASSVGAGVQETQYF.

This clone occurred once. V is TRBV6-5 and J is TRBJ1-4; TRBD1 matches at 7 bases. J was trimmed by 6 bases and V by 6 bases; bases with no gene match: 10. The CDR3 extends over 15 amino acids. Per the germline V gene, CDR1 is MNHEY and CDR2 is SVGAGI. The CDR3 DNA follows: TGTGCCAGCAGCGCGACGACAGGGTATTATGAAAAACTGTTTTTT. It codes for CASSATTGYYEKLFF.